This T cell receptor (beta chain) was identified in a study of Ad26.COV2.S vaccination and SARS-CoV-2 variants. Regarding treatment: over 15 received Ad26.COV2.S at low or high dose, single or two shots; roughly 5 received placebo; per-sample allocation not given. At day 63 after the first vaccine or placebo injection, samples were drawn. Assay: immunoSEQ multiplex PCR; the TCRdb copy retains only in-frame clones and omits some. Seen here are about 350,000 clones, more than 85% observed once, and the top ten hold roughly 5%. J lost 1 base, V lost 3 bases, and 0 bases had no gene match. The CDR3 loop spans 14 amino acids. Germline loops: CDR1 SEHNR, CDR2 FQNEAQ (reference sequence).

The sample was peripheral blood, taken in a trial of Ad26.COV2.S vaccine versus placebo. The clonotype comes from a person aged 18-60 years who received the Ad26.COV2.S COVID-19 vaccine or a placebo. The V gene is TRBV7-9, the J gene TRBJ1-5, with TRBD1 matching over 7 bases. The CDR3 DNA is TGTGCCAGCAGCTTGGGACAGAGCAATCAGCCCCAGCATTTT. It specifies CASSLGQSNQPQHF.